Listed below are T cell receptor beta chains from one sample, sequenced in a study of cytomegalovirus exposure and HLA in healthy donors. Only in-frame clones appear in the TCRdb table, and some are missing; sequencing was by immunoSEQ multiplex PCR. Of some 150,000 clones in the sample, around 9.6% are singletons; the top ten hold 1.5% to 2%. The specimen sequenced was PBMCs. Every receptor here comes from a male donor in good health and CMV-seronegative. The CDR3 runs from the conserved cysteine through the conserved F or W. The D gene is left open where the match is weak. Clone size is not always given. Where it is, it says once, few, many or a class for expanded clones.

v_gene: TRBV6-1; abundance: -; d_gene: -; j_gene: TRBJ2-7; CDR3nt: TGTGCCAGCAGTGAAGTTGGCCCGGACTATCGGGAGCAGTACTTC; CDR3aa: CASSEVGPDYREQYF
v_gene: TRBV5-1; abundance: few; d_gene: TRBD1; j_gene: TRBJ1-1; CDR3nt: TGCGCCAGCAGCTTAAGGACAGGGGGGGAGGGCACTGAAGCTTTCTTT; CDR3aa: CASSLRTGGEGTEAFF
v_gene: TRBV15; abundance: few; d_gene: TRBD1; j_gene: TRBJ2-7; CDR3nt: TGTGCCACCAGCGAGGGACAGGCCTACGAGCAGTACTTC; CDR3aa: CATSEGQAYEQYF
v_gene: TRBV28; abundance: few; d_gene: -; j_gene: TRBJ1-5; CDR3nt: TGTGCCAGCAGTCTTTACCCCGTGACAGTTTCCGATCAGCCCCAGCATTTT; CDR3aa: CASSLYPVTVSDQPQHF
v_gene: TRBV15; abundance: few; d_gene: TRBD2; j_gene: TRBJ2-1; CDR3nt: TGTGCCACCAGCTGGCGGGGGAGCTCCTACAATGAGCAGTTCTTC; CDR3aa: CATSWRGSSYNEQFF
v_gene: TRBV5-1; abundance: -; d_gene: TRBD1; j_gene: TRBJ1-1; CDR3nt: TGCGCCAGCAGCTTGGTACGACAGGGCGGAAGAGCTTTCTTT; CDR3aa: CASSLVRQGGRAFF
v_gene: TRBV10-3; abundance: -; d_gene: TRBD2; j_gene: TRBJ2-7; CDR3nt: TGTGCCATCAGTGAGCGGACTAGCGACGAGCAGTACTTC; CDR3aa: CAISERTSDEQYF
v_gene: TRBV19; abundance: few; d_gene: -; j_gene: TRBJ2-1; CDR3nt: TGTGCCAGTAGTATCGACAGTTACAATGAGCAGTTCTTC; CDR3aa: CASSIDSYNEQFF
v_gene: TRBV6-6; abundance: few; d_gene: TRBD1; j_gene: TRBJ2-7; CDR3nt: TGTGCCAGCAGGGACGGACAGGGAAATTCCTACGAGCAGTACTTC; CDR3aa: CASRDGQGNSYEQYF
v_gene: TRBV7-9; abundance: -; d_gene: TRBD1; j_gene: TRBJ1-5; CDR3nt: TGTGCCAGCAGCTTAGGGACAGGGAATCAGCCCCAGCATTTT; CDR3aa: CASSLGTGNQPQHF
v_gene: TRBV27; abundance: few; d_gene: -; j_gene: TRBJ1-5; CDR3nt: TGTGCCAGCAGTTTATCTCACGGGGGGCTCCAAGCGACTCAGCCCCAGCATTTT; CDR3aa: CASSLSHGGLQATQPQHF
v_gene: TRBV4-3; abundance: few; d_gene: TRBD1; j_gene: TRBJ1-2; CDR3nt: TGCGCCAGCAGCCGGAAACAGGGGGGTTATAACTATGGCTACACCTTC; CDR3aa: CASSRKQGGYNYGYTF
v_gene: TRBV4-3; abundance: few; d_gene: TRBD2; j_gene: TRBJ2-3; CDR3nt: TGCGCCAGCAGCCAAGATCTAAGTCCCGGGGGGGCCACAGATACGCAGTATTTT; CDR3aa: CASSQDLSPGGATDTQYF